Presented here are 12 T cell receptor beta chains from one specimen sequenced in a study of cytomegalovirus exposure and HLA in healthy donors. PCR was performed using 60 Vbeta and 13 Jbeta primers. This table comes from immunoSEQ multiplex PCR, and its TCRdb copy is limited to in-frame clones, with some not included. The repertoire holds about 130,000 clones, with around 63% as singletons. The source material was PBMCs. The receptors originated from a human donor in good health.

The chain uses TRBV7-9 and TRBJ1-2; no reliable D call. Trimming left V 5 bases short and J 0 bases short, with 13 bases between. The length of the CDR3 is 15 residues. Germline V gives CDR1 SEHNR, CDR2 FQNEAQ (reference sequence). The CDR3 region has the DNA TGTGCCAGCAGCCCCCTGACGGGATCTAACTATGGCTACACCTTC. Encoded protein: CASSPLTGSNYGYTF.

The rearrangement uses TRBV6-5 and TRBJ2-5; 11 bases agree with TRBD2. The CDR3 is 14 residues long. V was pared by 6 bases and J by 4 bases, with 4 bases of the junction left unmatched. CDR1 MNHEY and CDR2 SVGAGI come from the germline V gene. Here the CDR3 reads CASRLAGGRETQYF. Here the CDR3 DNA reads TGTGCCAGCAGGCTAGCGGGAGGAAGAGAGACCCAGTACTTC.

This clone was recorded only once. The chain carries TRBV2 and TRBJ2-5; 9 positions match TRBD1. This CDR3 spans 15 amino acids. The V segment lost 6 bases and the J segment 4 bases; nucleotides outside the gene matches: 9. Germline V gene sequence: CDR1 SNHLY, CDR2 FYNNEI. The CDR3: CASSMTRQGGETQYF. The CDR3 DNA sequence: TGTGCCAGCAGCATGACCAGACAGGGGGGAGAGACCCAGTACTTC. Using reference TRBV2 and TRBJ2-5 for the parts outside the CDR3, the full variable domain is EPEVTQTPSHQVTQMGQEVILRCVPISNHLYFYWYRQILGQKVEFLVSFYNNEISEKSEIFDDQFSVERPDGSNFTLKIRSTKLEDSAMYFCASSMTRQGGETQYFGPGTRLLVL.

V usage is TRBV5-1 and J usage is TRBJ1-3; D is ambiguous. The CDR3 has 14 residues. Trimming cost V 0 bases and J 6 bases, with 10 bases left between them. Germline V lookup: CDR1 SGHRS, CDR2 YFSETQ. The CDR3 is CASSLGPAENTIYF. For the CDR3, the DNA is TGCGCCAGCAGCTTGGGACCCGCGGAAAACACCATATATTTT.

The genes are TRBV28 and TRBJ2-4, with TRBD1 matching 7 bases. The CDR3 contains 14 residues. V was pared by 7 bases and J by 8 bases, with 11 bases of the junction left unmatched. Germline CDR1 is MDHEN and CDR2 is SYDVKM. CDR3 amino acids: CASTQLGTADIQYF. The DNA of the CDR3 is TGTGCCAGCACTCAACTAGGGACAGCGGACATTCAGTACTTC.

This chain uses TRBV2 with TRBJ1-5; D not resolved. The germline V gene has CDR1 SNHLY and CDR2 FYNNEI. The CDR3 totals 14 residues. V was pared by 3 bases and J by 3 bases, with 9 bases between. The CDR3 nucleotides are TGTGCCAGCAGTGATTCGCAGGCCAATCAGCCCCAGCATTTT. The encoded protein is CASSDSQANQPQHF.

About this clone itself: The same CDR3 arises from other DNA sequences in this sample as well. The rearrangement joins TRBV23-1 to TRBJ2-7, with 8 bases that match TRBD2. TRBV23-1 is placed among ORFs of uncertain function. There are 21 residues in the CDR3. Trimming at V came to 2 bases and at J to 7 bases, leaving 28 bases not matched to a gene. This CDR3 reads CASSQKVRPVLAGTRNYEQYF. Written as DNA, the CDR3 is TGCGCCAGCAGTCAAAAAGTCCGACCCGTGTTAGCGGGGACCCGGAACTATGAGCAGTACTTC.

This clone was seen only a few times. CDR3 region: CASSRNRGETGGYTF. The CDR3 nucleotides are TGCGCCAGCAGCCGAAACAGGGGAGAGACGGGTGGCTACACCTTC. V gene TRBV4-3 combines with J gene TRBJ1-2; 7 bases line up with TRBD1. Germline CDR1 is LGHNA and CDR2 is YSLEER. The CDR3 has 15 residues. Trimming took 4 bases from V and 7 from J; bases not matched to a gene: 12.

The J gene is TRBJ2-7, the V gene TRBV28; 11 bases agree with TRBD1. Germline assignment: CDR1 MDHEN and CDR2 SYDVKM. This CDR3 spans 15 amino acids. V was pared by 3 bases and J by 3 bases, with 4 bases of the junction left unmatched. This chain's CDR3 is CASSFWTGGSYEQYF. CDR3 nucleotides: TGTGCCAGCAGTTTTTGGACAGGGGGCAGCTACGAGCAGTACTTC.

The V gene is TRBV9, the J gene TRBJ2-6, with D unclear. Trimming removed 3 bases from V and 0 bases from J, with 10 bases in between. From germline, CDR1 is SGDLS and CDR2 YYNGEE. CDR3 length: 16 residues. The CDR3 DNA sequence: TGTGCCAGCAGCGATCCCAAGAGCTCTGGGGCCAACGTCCTGACTTTC. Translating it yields CASSDPKSSGANVLTF.

The DNA of the CDR3 is TGTGCCAGCAGCGTAGAAGAAAGGGCCTTGGGAGAACTGTTTTTT. Its protein product is CASSVEERALGELFF. V is TRBV9 and J is TRBJ1-4; D not certain. CDR3 length: 15 residues. Germline CDR1 is SGDLS and CDR2 is YYNGEE. Trimming stripped 0 bases from V and 12 bases from J, with 18 bases between.

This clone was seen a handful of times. The CDR3 loop reads CASRLLAVFPRGQETQYF. DNA of the CDR3: TGTGCAAGTCGCTTGCTAGCGGTCTTCCCTCGAGGCCAAGAGACCCAGTACTTC. The gene calls are TRBV12-2 and TRBJ2-5; TRBD2, the table's D call, lacks a check against the DNA. TRBV12-2 is reported as a pseudogene. This CDR3 region has 18 residues.